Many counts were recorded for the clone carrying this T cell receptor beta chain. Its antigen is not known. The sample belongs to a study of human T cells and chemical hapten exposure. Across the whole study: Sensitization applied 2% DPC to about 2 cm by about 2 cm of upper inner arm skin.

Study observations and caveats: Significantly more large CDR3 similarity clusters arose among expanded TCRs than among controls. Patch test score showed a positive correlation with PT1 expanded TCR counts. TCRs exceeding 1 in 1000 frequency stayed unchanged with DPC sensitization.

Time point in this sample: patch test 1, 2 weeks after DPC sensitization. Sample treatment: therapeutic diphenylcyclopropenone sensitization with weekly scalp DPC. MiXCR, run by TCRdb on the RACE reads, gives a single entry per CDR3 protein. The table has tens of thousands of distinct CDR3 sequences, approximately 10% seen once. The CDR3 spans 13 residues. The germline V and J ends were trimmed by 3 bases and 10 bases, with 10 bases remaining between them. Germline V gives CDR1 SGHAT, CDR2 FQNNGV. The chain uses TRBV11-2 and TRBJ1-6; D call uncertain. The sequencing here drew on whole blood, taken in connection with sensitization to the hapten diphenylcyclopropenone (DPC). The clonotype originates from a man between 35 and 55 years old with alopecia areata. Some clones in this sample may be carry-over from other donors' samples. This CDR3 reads CASSFGHNSPLHF. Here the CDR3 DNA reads TGTGCCAGCAGCTTTGGGCACAACTCACCCCTCCACTTT.